This T cell receptor beta chain appears in the sequencing data of a study of T-cell memory formation after mild COVID-19. A single record per CDR3 protein comes from TCRdb applying MiXCR to the 5' RACE reads. The sample yields about 390,000 distinct CDR3 sequences, around 20% seen once. V was trimmed by 3 bases and J by 2 bases, leaving 15 bases between them. This CDR3 comprises 16 residues. Germline V CDR1 and CDR2: SEHNR, FQNEAQ (reference sequence). This clonotype occurred a few times. Its antigen is currently unknown. Study conclusions and caveats: That cross-reactive memory joined was suggested by some responding clones appearing in pre-infection memory.

Sequenced material: PBMCs or a T cell subset sorted from them (not recorded which). This receptor was taken from an adult woman who had mild COVID-19 (a few samples of this study predate the infection). Cell type and time point are not known. The genes are TRBV7-9 and TRBJ2-3; a weak D match, TRBD2 (5 bases). The CDR3 loop reads CASSLLAPSFTDTQYF. The CDR3 DNA is TGTGCCAGCAGCTTGCTAGCCCCTTCCTTCACAGATACGCAGTATTTT.